One TCR beta chain is described in this entry. Its antigen is currently unknown. This sample is part of a study of beta chain features in type 1 diabetes. Expressed TCRB transcripts were sequenced because the entire RNA isolate underwent reverse transcription. Clones were sequenced by immunoSEQ multiplex PCR, and TCRdb holds only the in-frame ones, with some missing. The sample consists of some 230,000 clones, 9% to 10% of them appearing once. Study-wide results and limits: In type 1 diabetes patients, VDJ junctions had fewer insertions; deletions at these junctions were more frequent.

CDR1 MNHEY and CDR2 SVGAGI come from the germline V gene. The CDR3 runs to 13 residues. V shed 2 bases and J shed 7 bases, with 11 bases lying between them. V is TRBV6-5 and J is TRBJ1-1; the D gene is possibly TRBD1 (6 bases). The sequence came from a young woman in good health. The sample taken for sequencing was naive CD4+ T cells from blood. The CDR3: CASSYRGQLEAFF. The DNA of the CDR3 is TGTGCCAGCAGTTACCGAGGACAGCTTGAAGCTTTCTTT.